This T cell receptor beta chain was captured by sequencing in a study of identical twins. Study-wide findings and caveats: Out-of-frame alpha sequences common to twins were enriched for low generation probability. Modelling underestimated the level of out-of-frame TCR alpha sharing observed in monozygotic twins.

Concerning this clonotype: Its antigen is not identified.

Each CDR3 protein gets one entry after TCRdb re-called the 5' RACE reads with MiXCR. The profile shows roughly 1.6 million distinct CDR3 sequences, around a third of them singletons. V shed 7 bases and J 0 bases; nucleotides not matched to a gene: 5. The CDR3 is 15 residues long. Looked up from germline, CDR1 is SNHLY and CDR2 is FYNNEI. This TCR was recovered from a newborn girl in good health. The gene calls are TRBV2 and TRBJ2-4, with 8 bases matching TRBD1. The sequenced material came from cord blood. CDR3: CASTFRGLAKNIQYF. As DNA, the CDR3 is TGTGCCAGCACTTTCAGGGGGCTAGCCAAAAACATTCAGTACTTC.